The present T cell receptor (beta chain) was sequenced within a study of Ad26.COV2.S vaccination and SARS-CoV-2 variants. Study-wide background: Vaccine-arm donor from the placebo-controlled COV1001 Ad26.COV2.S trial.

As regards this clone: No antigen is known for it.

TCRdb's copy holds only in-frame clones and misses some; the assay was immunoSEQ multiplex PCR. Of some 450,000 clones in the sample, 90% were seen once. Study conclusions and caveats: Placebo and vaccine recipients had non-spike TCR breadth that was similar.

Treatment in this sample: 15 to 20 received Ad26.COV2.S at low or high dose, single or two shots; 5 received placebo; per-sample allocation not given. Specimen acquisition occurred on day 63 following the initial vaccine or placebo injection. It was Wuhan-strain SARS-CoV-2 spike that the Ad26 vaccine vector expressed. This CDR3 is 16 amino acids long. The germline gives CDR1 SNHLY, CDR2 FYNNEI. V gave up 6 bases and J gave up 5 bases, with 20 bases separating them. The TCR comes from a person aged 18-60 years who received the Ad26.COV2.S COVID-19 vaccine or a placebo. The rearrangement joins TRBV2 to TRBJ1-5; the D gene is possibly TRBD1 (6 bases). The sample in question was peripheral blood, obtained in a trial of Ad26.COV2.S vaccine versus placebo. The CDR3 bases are TGTGCCAGCAGGGACAGCGACTCCTTAATTTATCAGCCCCAGCATTTT. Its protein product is CASRDSDSLIYQPQHF. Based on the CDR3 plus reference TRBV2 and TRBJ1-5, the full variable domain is EPEVTQTPSHQVTQMGQEVILRCVPISNHLYFYWYRQILGQKVEFLVSFYNNEISEKSEIFDDQFSVERPDGSNFTLKIRSTKLEDSAMYFCASRDSDSLIYQPQHFGDGTRLSIL.